The clone carrying this T cell receptor (beta chain) was picked up a small number of times. The data belong to a study of T cell repertoires in cytomegalovirus infection. Via MiXCR, TCRdb re-called the reads, giving one row per CDR3 protein. The sample has approximately 500,000 distinct CDR3 sequences; 15% to 20% are singletons. The sequence came from a human donor in good health (CMV status not recorded). Some clones in this sample may be carry-over from other donors' samples. Sequencing input: CD8+ T cells from PBMCs.

The CDR3 reads CASSDTPTYEQYF. In nucleotides, the CDR3 is TGTGCCAGCAGTGATACTCCAACCTACGAGCAGTACTTC. The chain has TRBV6-1 and TRBJ2-7; D uncertain. The CDR3 totals 13 residues. V was shortened by 3 bases and J by 2 bases, with 8 bases between the two germline ends. CDR1 is MNHNS, CDR2 SASEGT, per germline.